Each of the 2 T cell receptor beta chains below was sequenced from the same sample in a study of shared clonotypes between healthy human individuals. CD45RO-negative CD8 cells positively selected for CCR7 made up the naive population, which excluded terminally differentiated effector memory CD45RA+ cells. The assay was immunoSEQ multiplex PCR, and TCRdb's table has in-frame clones only and misses some. The data show around 1.9 million clones, 85% to 95% seen once. The sample taken for sequencing was naive CD8+ T cells from PBMCs. These receptor sequences come from a man aged 18 to 30 in good health. Some clones in this sample may be carry-over from other donors' samples.

The V call is TRBV28, the J call TRBJ2-7; 8 bases fit TRBD1. The CDR3 is 15 amino acids. J gave up 2 bases and V 6 bases, and 9 bases lay outside the gene matches. CDR1 and CDR2 from the germline V gene are MDHEN and SYDVKM. Here the CDR3 reads CASSLLLTGAYEQYF. The CDR3 DNA reads as TGTGCCAGCAGCCTCCTCCTGACAGGGGCCTACGAGCAGTACTTC. The complete variable domain, with remaining parts taken from reference TRBV28 and TRBJ2-7, reads DVKVTQSSRYLVKRTGEKVFLECVQDMDHENMFWYRQDPGLGLRLIYFSYDVKMKEKGDIPEGYSVSREKKERFSLILESASTNQTSMYLCASSLLLTGAYEQYFGPGTRLTVT.

V and J are TRBV9 and TRBJ2-6; D uncertain. Trimming removed 1 base at V and 4 bases at J, with 12 bases between. Germline CDR1 SGDLS, CDR2 YYNGEE. CDR3 length equals 16 residues. The CDR3 coding sequence is TGTGCCAGCAGCGTATCGACCAGCCCGGGGGCCAACGTCCTGACTTTC. This encodes CASSVSTSPGANVLTF. The full variable domain, with the rest looked up from reference TRBV9 and TRBJ2-6, is DSGVTQTPKHLITATGQRVTLRCSPRSGDLSVYWYQQSLDQGLQFLIQYYNGEERAKGNILERFSAQQFPDLHSELNLSSLELGDSALYFCASSVSTSPGANVLTFGAGSRLTVL.